Each of the 5 T cell receptor beta chains below was sequenced from the same sample in a study of OX40 agonist ivuxolimab in advanced cancers. The repertoire was sequenced with immunoSEQ multiplex PCR; TCRdb's copy has only in-frame clones and lacks some. This sample yields about 79,000 clones, of which approximately 84% are seen a single time; around 0.49% belongs to the top ten. The material was CD4+ or CD8+ T cells sorted from blood, obtained in a trial of the OX40 agonist ivuxolimab. The receptor source for this set is an adult with an advanced solid tumor such as melanoma, head and neck, liver or kidney cancer.

The V gene is TRBV6-6, the J gene TRBJ2-7; TRBD1 agrees at 9 bases. Unmatched junction bases numbered 13, after V lost 7 bases and J lost 6 bases. Per germline, CDR1 MNHNY and CDR2 SVGAGI (reference sequence). CDR3 length equals 15 residues. CDR3 residues: CASNRPGQGSGEQYF. CDR3 coding DNA: TGTGCCAGCAACCGTCCGGGACAGGGTTCTGGCGAGCAGTACTTC.

V usage is TRBV29-1 and J usage is TRBJ2-3; D is ambiguous. The CDR3 is 12 amino acids. The V gene lost 4 bases and the J gene lost 6 bases, with 11 bases spanning the gap. The germline V gene encodes CDR1 SQVTM and CDR2 ANQGSEA. The CDR3 is CSVGWQIDTQYF. The CDR3 DNA sequence: TGCAGCGTTGGATGGCAGATCGATACGCAGTATTTT.

The CDR3 reads CASALFGEQYF. CDR3 nucleotides: TGCGCCAGCGCCCTGTTCGGCGAGCAGTACTTC. This chain uses TRBV5-1 with TRBJ2-7; D is unresolved. The CDR3 sequence is 11 residues long. The V gene's germline CDR1 is SGHRS and CDR2 YFSETQ. V was cut by 7 bases and J by 6 bases, with 11 bases left in between.

The V and J genes are TRBV19 and TRBJ1-1; D remains unclear. There are 14 residues in the CDR3. With 7 bases removed from V and 1 base from J, the gap between germline ends came to 13 bases. The germline V gene encodes CDR1 LNHDA and CDR2 SQIVND (reference sequence). The CDR3 DNA sequence: TGTGCCAGTACCCTGAGACACGCGAACACTGAAGCTTTCTTT. It specifies CASTLRHANTEAFF.

V is TRBV2 and J is TRBJ1-5; the match to TRBD1 covers 7 bases. The CDR3 loop spans 16 amino acids. Germline CDR1 reads SNHLY; CDR2 reads FYNNEI. After removal of 4 bases from V and 0 bases from J, the junction contained 6 bases not matched to a gene. As DNA, the CDR3 is TGTGCCAGCAGTGGACAGGGAGCATATAGCAATCAGCCCCAGCATTTT. This sequence encodes CASSGQGAYSNQPQHF.